This record covers a single TCR beta chain. Time point of the sample: newly diagnosed GD, antithyroid drugs for less than 3 months. There was RNA extracted from PBMCs, and the TCR library was made from it. Germline lookup yields CDR1 MGHRA and CDR2 YSYEKL. Trimming took off 4 bases at V and 2 bases at J, with 12 bases between the two ends. The CDR3 length is 15 residues. This sample was included in a study of regulatory T cells in long-lasting Graves disease. Both iRepertoire HTBI primers and Arm-PCR of CDR3 regions were used to build the TCR beta libraries. TCRdb processed the multiplex PCR reads anew with MiXCR; each CDR3 protein has one entry. The sample holds hundreds of thousands of distinct CDR3 sequences, approximately 15% seen once. The same specimen was also included in a second study, on T cells in Graves' hyperthyroidism and ophthalmopathy.

The TCR comes from a young man with Graves disease. The rearrangement uses TRBV4-1 and TRBJ1-5; D uncertain. The source was peripheral blood mononuclear cells (PBMCs), collected at new diagnosis, from a patient treated with antithyroid drugs. CDR3 sequence (DNA): TGCGCCAGCAGCCCCCTCCTGACCGGCAATCAGCCCCAGCATTTT. Protein: CASSPLLTGNQPQHF.